These 25 T cell receptor beta chains share one sample of origin, sequenced in a study of T cells expressing NK-cell markers. TCRdb reprocessed the 5' RACE reads, with one entry per CDR3 protein and no DNA. The sample totals roughly 390,000 distinct CDR3 sequences. Sequencing used blood T cells: a sorted CD56 or NKG2C T cell subset, CD4+ or CD8+ T cells, or bulk PBMC T cells (not recorded which). These receptor sequences come from a man between 18 and 69 years old in good health.

This chain joins TRBV14 and TRBJ1-5. Germline V gene sequence: CDR1 SGHDN, CDR2 FVKESK. CDR3 length equals 13 residues. Here the CDR3 reads CASSQGLGRPQHF. The whole variable domain, filled in from reference TRBV14 and TRBJ1-5, reads EAGVTQFPSHSVIEKGQTVTLRCDPISGHDNLYWYRRVMGKEIKFLLHFVKESKQDESGMPNNRFLAERTGGTYSTLKVQPAELEDSGVYFCASSQGLGRPQHFGDGTRLSIL.

The chain combines TRBV12-3 or TRBV12-4 with TRBJ1-1; lacking DNA, the TRBD1 call made by TCRdb goes unchecked. This CDR3 comprises 13 residues. CDR3 amino acids: CASTPHEGTEAFF.

The chain recombines TRBV6-4 with TRBJ2-1; TCRdb picks TRBD2, but there is no DNA to check that call. The germline V gene has CDR1 MRHNA and CDR2 SNTAGT. This CDR3 region has 16 residues. The CDR3 protein is CASSDAVAGARGEQFF.

The J gene is TRBJ1-2, the V gene TRBV6-1; TCRdb returns TRBD1, unconfirmable since there is no DNA. The CDR3 is 15 amino acids. The V gene's germline CDR1 is MNHNS and CDR2 SASEGT. The CDR3: CASPDNPEAPYGYTF.

CDR3 amino acids: CASSLQANTEAFF. The rearrangement links TRBV7-3 to TRBJ1-1. The CDR3 is 13 amino acids. CDR1 and CDR2 from the germline V gene are SGHTA and FQGTGA.

The CDR3 loop reads CASKGYPGDEQYF. J is TRBJ2-7 and V is TRBV6-1; TCRdb selects TRBD2, and the lack of DNA leaves this call unchecked. Germline-derived CDR1 and CDR2 are MNHNS and SASEGT. This CDR3 is built from 13 residues.

The chain carries TRBV30 and TRBJ2-5; the D gene TCRdb calls, TRBD1, cannot be checked with no DNA. The CDR3 length is 15 residues. Per the germline V gene, CDR1 is GTSNPN and CDR2 is SVGIG (reference sequence). CDR3: CAWSVPGTGQETQYF.

This chain joins TRBV15 and TRBJ2-7; TCRdb's D gene call, TRBD1, goes unchecked for lack of DNA. Germline V gene lookup returns CDR1 LNHNV and CDR2 YYDKDF (reference sequence). This CDR3 region has 17 residues. This CDR3 is CATSRGNDRGLSYEQYF.

The genes are TRBV6-1 and TRBJ1-6; the TRBD1 assignment by TCRdb is unverifiable without DNA. Germline CDR1 MNHNS, CDR2 SASEGT. This CDR3 is 14 amino acids long. CDR3 sequence: CASRSDRTNSPLHF.

The rearrangement uses TRBV3-1 and TRBJ2-7. Germline V gene lookup returns CDR1 LGHDT and CDR2 YNNKEL (reference sequence). The CDR3 runs to 17 residues. CDR3 sequence: CASSQEQIVGMANEQYF.

The chain carries TRBV4-2 and TRBJ1-3; the TCRdb D gene call, TRBD1, has no DNA to confirm it. In germline, CDR1 is LGHNA, CDR2 YNFKEQ. The CDR3 is 14 amino acids. CDR3 in amino acids: CASSQGTLEDTIYF.

This chain uses TRBV29-1 with TRBJ1-1; absent DNA, TCRdb's TRBD1 call cannot be checked. Germline V gene lookup returns CDR1 SQVTM and CDR2 ANQGSEA. CDR3 size: 11 residues. The CDR3 loop is CSGDTVTEAFF.

The chain recombines TRBV10-2 with TRBJ1-5. This CDR3 is built from 12 residues. CDR1 and CDR2 from the germline V gene are WSHSY and SAAADI. The CDR3 here is CASGDSAEPQHF.

CDR3: CASSLRASGGASSTTQYF. The chain uses TRBV7-2 and TRBJ2-5; no DNA is available, so the TRBD2 call from TCRdb remains unchecked. Germline assignment: CDR1 SGHTA and CDR2 FQGNSA. The CDR3 sequence is 18 residues long.

The J gene is TRBJ1-1, the V gene TRBV5-1; the D gene TCRdb calls, TRBD1, cannot be checked with no DNA. The CDR3 is 13 residues long. Germline CDR1 reads SGHRS; CDR2 reads YFSETQ. This CDR3 is CASRLQDNTEAFF.

The chain uses TRBV12-3 or TRBV12-4 and TRBJ1-2; lacking DNA, the TRBD1 call made by TCRdb goes unchecked. This CDR3 comprises 13 residues. This CDR3 reads CASSLANRAGYTF.

This chain joins TRBV6-1 and TRBJ2-1. Germline-derived CDR1 and CDR2 are MNHNS and SASEGT. The CDR3 length is 15 residues. The CDR3 loop reads CASSEARIRRSEQFF.

This chain uses TRBV6-1 with TRBJ1-2; without DNA, the TCRdb call of TRBD1 cannot be checked. Germline V gene data show CDR1 as MNHNS and CDR2 as SASEGT. The CDR3 is made up of 15 amino acids. CDR3 region: CASRTDAGAIYGYTF.

The chain employs TRBV20-1 and TRBJ2-5; the D call from TCRdb, TRBD1, cannot be confirmed without DNA. This CDR3 is 16 amino acids long. Germline V gene lookup returns CDR1 DFQATT and CDR2 SNEGSKA (reference sequence). The CDR3 sequence: CSARGSGQGGGETQYF.

This sequence joins TRBV11-1 and TRBJ2-7; TCRdb calls TRBD1, which cannot be checked without DNA. CDR3 size: 15 residues. Germline CDR1 reads SGHAT; CDR2 reads FQDESV (reference sequence). The CDR3 loop is CASSRQGVGSYEQYF.

V gene TRBV11-3 combines with J gene TRBJ2-2; without DNA, the TCRdb call of TRBD2 cannot be checked. There are 15 residues in the CDR3. CDR1 is SGHNT, CDR2 YENEEA, per germline. Here the CDR3 reads CASSLTQRGTGELFF.

This chain links TRBV12-3 or TRBV12-4 with TRBJ2-1. CDR3 length: 16 residues. The CDR3 loop is CASSFLGPASYNEQFF.

The chain is built from TRBV12-3 or TRBV12-4 and TRBJ1-1. The CDR3 is made up of 12 amino acids. CDR3 sequence: CASSFLIKEAFF.

J is TRBJ2-5 and V is TRBV2; TCRdb selects TRBD1, and the lack of DNA leaves this call unchecked. The germline gives CDR1 SNHLY, CDR2 FYNNEI. The length of the CDR3 is 12 residues. CDR3 in amino acids: CATGARIETQYF.

The chain is built from TRBV19 and TRBJ2-3; TCRdb picks TRBD1, but there is no DNA to check that call. Germline CDR1 reads LNHDA; CDR2 reads SQIVND (reference sequence). This CDR3 has 15 residues. Here the CDR3 reads CASSSRDTITDTQYF. Full variable domain (missing parts from reference TRBV19 and TRBJ2-3): DGGITQSPKYLFRKEGQNVTLSCEQNLNHDAMYWYRQDPGQGLRLIYYSQIVNDFQKGDIAEGYSVSREKKESFPLTVTSAQKNPTAFYLCASSSRDTITDTQYFGPGTRLTVL.